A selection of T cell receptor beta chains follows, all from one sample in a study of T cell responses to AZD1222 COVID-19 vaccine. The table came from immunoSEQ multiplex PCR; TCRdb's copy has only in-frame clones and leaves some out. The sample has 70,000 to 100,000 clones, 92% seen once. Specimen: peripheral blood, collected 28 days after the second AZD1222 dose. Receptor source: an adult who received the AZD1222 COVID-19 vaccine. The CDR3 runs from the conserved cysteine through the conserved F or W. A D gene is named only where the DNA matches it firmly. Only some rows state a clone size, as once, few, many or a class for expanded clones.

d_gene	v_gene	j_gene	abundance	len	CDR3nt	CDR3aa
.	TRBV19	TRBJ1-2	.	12	TGTGCCACGAGGGAGGGACGCCTTGGCTACACCTTC	CATREGRLGYTF
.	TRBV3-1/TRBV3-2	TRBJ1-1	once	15	TGTGCCAGCAGCCCCTCCGACAGGATGAACACTGAAGCTTTCTTT	CASSPSDRMNTEAFF
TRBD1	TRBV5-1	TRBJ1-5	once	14	TGCGCCAGCAGCCCCGACAGGGGCAATCAGCCCCAGCATTTT	CASSPDRGNQPQHF
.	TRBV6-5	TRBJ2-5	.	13	TGTGCCAGCAACTATCGCGGGGGCGAGACCCAGTACTTC	CASNYRGGETQYF
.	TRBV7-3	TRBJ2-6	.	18	TGTGCCAGCAGCTTAAAAGGCGTCAGCCGCTCTGGGGCCAACGTCCTGACTTTC	CASSLKGVSRSGANVLTF
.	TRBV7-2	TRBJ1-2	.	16	TGTGCCAGCAGCTTAGTTCAATTCCTAGTTAACTATGGCTACACCTTC	CASSLVQFLVNYGYTF
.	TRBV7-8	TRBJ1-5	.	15	TGTGCCAGCAGCTGGGGACCCGGCGGCAATCAGCCCCAGCATTTT	CASSWGPGGNQPQHF
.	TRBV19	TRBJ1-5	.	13	TGTGCCATAGGGGGACCGGGGGATCAGCCCCAGCATTTT	CAIGGPGDQPQHF
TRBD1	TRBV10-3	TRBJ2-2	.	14	TGTGCCATCAACCAGGGGGTAAACACCGGGGAGCTGTTTTTT	CAINQGVNTGELFF
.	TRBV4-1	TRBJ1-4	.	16	TGCGCCAGCAGCCAAGGGAGGACAGCCCCGGGGGAAAAACTGTTTTTT	CASSQGRTAPGEKLFF
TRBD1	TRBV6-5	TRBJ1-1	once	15	TGTGCCAGCAGATCAAACAGGGGGGGAAACACTGAAGCTTTCTTT	CASRSNRGGNTEAFF
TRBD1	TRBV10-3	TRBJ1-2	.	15	TGTGCCATCAGTGATTCCGGGACAGTTTCCTATGGCTACACCTTC	CAISDSGTVSYGYTF
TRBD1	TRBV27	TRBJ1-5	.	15	TGTGCCAGCAGAGAGGACAGGGGGACCAATCAGCCCCAGCATTTT	CASREDRGTNQPQHF
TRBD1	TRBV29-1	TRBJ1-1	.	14	TGCAGCGTTGTGAGGGACAGGGGAGAGACTGAAGCTTTCTTT	CSVVRDRGETEAFF
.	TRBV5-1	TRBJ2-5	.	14	TGCGCCAGCAGCTTGGTTGTCAGCCAAGAGACCCAGTACTTC	CASSLVVSQETQYF
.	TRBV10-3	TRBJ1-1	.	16	TGTGCCATCAGCGAAGACCAGAGGGGGGCCAACACTGAAGCTTTCTTT	CAISEDQRGANTEAFF
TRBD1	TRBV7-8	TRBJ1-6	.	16	TGTGCCAGCAGTCTGGGCGCCGGGACAGCTAATTCACCCCTCCACTTT	CASSLGAGTANSPLHF
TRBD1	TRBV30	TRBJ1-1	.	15	TGTGCCTGGAGTGCCCCGACAGGGTTGAACACTGAAGCTTTCTTT	CAWSAPTGLNTEAFF
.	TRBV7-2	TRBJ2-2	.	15	TGTGCCAGCAGCTCCTTCGCAGGGCACACCGGGGAGCTGTTTTTT	CASSSFAGHTGELFF
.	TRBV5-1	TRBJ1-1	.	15	TGCGCCAGCAGCCCCCAGAACCGGGACGGGACTGAAGCTTTCTTT	CASSPQNRDGTEAFF
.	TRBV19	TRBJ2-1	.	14	TGTGCCAGTAGTATAGTGGGGGGGGCCCAAGAGCAGTTCTTC	CASSIVGGAQEQFF
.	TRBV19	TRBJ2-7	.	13	TGTGCCAGTAAGGGCGGGGCAGTCCACGAGCAGTACTTC	CASKGGAVHEQYF
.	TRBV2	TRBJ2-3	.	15	TGTGCCAGCACTTCGGGACGCCGCGGGGCAGATACGCAGTATTTT	CASTSGRRGADTQYF
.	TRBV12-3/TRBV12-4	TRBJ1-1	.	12	TGTGCCAGCAGTTTAAGGGTGTCTGAAGCTTTCTTT	CASSLRVSEAFF
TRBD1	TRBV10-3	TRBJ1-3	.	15	TGTGCCATCAGTGAGGGACAGGGGAGTGGAAACACCATATATTTT	CAISEGQGSGNTIYF
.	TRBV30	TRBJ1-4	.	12	TGTGCCTGGAGTGCCGACAGCACCAAACTGTTTTTT	CAWSADSTKLFF
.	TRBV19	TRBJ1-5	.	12	TGTGCCAGTAGTCCCCGACGTGGTCCCCAGCATTTT	CASSPRRGPQHF
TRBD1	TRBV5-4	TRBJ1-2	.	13	TGTGCCAGCAGCCCAGGGGGATCCTATGGCTACACCTTC	CASSPGGSYGYTF
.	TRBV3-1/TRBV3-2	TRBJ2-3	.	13	TGTGCCAGCAGCCAAGCCTCCACGGATACGCAGTATTTT	CASSQASTDTQYF
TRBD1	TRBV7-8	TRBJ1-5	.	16	TGTGCCAGCAGCCCCGGGACAGGAAGTGCCAATCAGCCCCAGCATTTT	CASSPGTGSANQPQHF
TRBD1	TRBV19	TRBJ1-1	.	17	TGTGCCAGTAGTCCCGGGACAGGGGGAACGATGAACACTGAAGCTTTCTTT	CASSPGTGGTMNTEAFF
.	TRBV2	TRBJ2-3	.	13	TGTGCCGCGGAGAGGGACTTCACAGATACGCAGTATTTT	CAAERDFTDTQYF
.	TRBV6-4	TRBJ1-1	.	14	TGTGCCAGCAGTAGGTCAGCCTTGAACACTGAAGCTTTCTTT	CASSRSALNTEAFF
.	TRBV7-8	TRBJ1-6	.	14	TGTGCCAGCAGCTTAGTTGAATATAATTCACCCCTCCACTTT	CASSLVEYNSPLHF
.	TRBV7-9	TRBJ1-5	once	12	TGTGCCAGCAGCTTGCCGCATCAGCCCCAGCATTTT	CASSLPHQPQHF
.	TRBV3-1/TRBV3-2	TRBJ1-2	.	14	TGTGCCAGCAGCCAAGCCTCGGGGTGGCTTGGCTACACCTTC	CASSQASGWLGYTF
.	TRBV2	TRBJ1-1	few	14	TGTGCCAGCACTGAAGGGCATCTGAACACTGAAGCTTTCTTT	CASTEGHLNTEAFF
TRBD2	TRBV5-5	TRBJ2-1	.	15	TGTGCCACCACCTGGGGGGGGTTTTTGCAGAATGAGCAGTTCTTC	CATTWGGFLQNEQFF
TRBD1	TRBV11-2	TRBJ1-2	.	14	TGTGCCAGCAGGGGACAGGTTTTCGGCTATGGCTACACCTTC	CASRGQVFGYGYTF
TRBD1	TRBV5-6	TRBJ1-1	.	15	TGTGCCAGCAGCTTCGGGGGACAGACGAACACTGAAGCTTTCTTT	CASSFGGQTNTEAFF
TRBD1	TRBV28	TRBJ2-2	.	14	TGTGCCGGGCACGGACAGGGCCGGGCCGGGGAGCTGTTTTTT	CAGHGQGRAGELFF
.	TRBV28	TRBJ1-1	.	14	TGTGCCAGCAGTTTATCCGACCGGCGGGCTTGGGCTTTCTTT	CASSLSDRRAWAFF
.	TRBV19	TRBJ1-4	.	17	TGTGCCACCAACCAAGCTCGGGCGGGGACTCCCGGTGAAAAACTGTTTTTT	CATNQARAGTPGEKLFF
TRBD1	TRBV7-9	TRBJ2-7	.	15	TGTGCCAGCAGCTCCCCGGGACAGGGGCGGTACGAGCAGTACTTC	CASSSPGQGRYEQYF
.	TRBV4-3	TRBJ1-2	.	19	TGCGCCAGCAGCCAAGATCTAGGTGCGGTCAGGGGACTTCTCTATGGCTACACCTTC	CASSQDLGAVRGLLYGYTF
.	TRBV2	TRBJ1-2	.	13	TGTGCCAGCAGCGGGATAGGGGCTGGGCGGTACACCTTC	CASSGIGAGRYTF
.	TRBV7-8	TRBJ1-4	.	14	TGTGCGACAAAATCAGGGCCATCTAATGAAAAACTGTTTTTT	CATKSGPSNEKLFF
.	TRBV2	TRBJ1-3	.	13	TGTGCCAGCGAGGACCTCGAGTCGGGCACCATATATTTT	CASEDLESGTIYF
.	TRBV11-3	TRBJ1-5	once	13	TGTGCCAGCAGCCTCGGGGTGGCCCAGCCCCAGCATTTT	CASSLGVAQPQHF
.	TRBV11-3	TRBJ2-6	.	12	TGTGCCAGCAGCTTTGGGGCCAACGTCCTGACTTTC	CASSFGANVLTF